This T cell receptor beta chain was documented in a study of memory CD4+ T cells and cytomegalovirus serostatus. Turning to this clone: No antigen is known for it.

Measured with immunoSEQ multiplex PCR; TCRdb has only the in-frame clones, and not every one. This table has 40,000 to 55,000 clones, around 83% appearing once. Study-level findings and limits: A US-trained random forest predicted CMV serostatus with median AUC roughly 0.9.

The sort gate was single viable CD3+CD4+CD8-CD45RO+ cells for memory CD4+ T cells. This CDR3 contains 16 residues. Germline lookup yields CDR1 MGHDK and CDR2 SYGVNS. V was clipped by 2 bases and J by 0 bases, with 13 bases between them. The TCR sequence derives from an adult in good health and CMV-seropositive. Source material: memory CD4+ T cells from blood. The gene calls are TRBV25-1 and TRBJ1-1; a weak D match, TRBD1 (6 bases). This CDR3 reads CASSEQGRGMNTEAFF. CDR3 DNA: TGTGCCAGCAGTGAACAGGGTAGGGGGATGAACACTGAAGCTTTCTTT.